This entry lists 9 T cell receptor beta chains sequenced from one sample in a study of molecular identifiers for immune sequencing clone quantification. TCRdb re-called the PCR reads through MiXCR, storing one row per CDR3 protein. This table holds some 680,000 distinct CDR3 sequences, approximately 24% found once. Source material: naive CD8+ T cells from blood, with Jurkat cell RNA spiked in. Indicated subset: FACS-sorted CD8+CD4-CCR7+CD45RA+ naive T cells. The receptor source for this set is a human donor in good health. Some libraries in this study had Jurkat cell RNA spiked in.

About this clonotype itself: No conserved phenylalanine or tryptophan ends this CDR3, so it is likely a read error. V and J are TRBV6-2 or TRBV6-3 and TRBJ2-2, with D hard to call. Trimming took off 6 bases at V and 4 bases at J, with 6 bases between the two ends. CDR1 is MNHEY, CDR2 SVGEGT, per germline. There are 12 residues in the CDR3. This CDR3 is CASRQLTGELFL. CDR3 in DNA: TGTGCCAGCAGACAACTCACCGGGGAGCTGTTTCTT.

Remarks on this clonotype: This CDR3 is missing its conserved last phenylalanine or tryptophan, likely due to a read error. The chain has TRBV5-6 and TRBJ2-7; 10 nucleotides line up with TRBD1. The CDR3 totals 16 residues. Trimming at V came to 4 bases and at J to 5 bases, leaving 12 bases not matched to a gene. The V gene's germline CDR1 is SGHDT and CDR2 YYEEEE. The CDR3: CASSPFPGQGSHEQYS. CDR3 nucleotides: TGTGCCAGCAGCCCGTTCCCGGGACAGGGGAGTCACGAGCAGTACTCC.

The table lists this clonotype with a few counts. The rearrangement uses TRBV4-2 and TRBJ2-7; unclear D gene. The length of the CDR3 is 13 residues. The ends were cut back, 4 bases at V and 4 bases at J, with 11 bases in the middle. CDR1 and CDR2 from the germline V gene are LGHNA and YNFKEQ. The CDR3 nucleotides read TGTGCCAGCAGCCGTGGTGTAGGGTACGAGCAGTACTTC. Residues: CASSRGVGYEQYF.

This clonotype was detected a few times. The chain has TRBV6-5 and TRBJ2-7; tentative D call: TRBD1 (6 bases). Germline-derived CDR1 and CDR2 are MNHEY and SVGAGI. The CDR3 runs to 13 residues. V was cut by 0 bases and J by 6 bases, with 9 bases left in between. The CDR3 sequence is CASSYSSGAEQYF. Written as DNA, the CDR3 is TGTGCCAGCAGTTACTCTTCAGGGGCCGAGCAGTACTTC.

This clonotype was found many times. The V and J genes are TRBV4-3 and TRBJ2-7; tentative D call: TRBD2 (5 bases). The CDR3 spans 15 residues. Trimming removed 0 bases at V and 5 bases at J, with 14 bases between. Germline V gene data show CDR1 as LGHNA and CDR2 as YSLEER. CDR3 DNA: TGCGCCAGCAGCCAAGATGGTCGGGGAACGGACGAGCAGTACTTC. This translates into CASSQDGRGTDEQYF.

This clonotype was picked up a small number of times. Written as DNA, the CDR3 is TGTGCCAGCAGCCCGAACTCAGGCGGGGAGACCCAGTACTTC. Amino acid sequence: CASSPNSGGETQYF. The chain joins TRBV7-3 to TRBJ2-5, with D possibly being TRBD2 (5 bases). Trimming took 5 bases from V and 5 from J, leaving 15 bases between them. Germline V lookup: CDR1 SGHTA, CDR2 FQGTGA. The CDR3 spans 14 residues.

This clonotype was seen at least ten times. The chain is built from TRBV7-2 and TRBJ2-7; the D call may be TRBD1 or TRBD2 (5 bases each). Trimming left V 5 bases short and J 3 bases short, with 11 bases between. Germline lookup yields CDR1 SGHTA and CDR2 FQGNSA. The CDR3 is 13 residues long. CDR3 coding DNA: TGTGCCAGCAGCATGGGACGGGGCTACGAGCAGTACTTC. Amino acid sequence: CASSMGRGYEQYF.

This clonotype appeared a few times. This chain links TRBV5-6 with TRBJ1-5, with 11 bases matching TRBD1. Germline values: CDR1 SGHDT, CDR2 YYEEEE. Germline trimming cut 4 bases from V and 7 bases from J; bases unmatched to any gene: 10. The CDR3 covers 16 residues. Here the CDR3 DNA reads TGTGCCAGCAGCACCCGGGACAGGGGGTGGGGACAGCCCCAGCATTTT. It specifies CASSTRDRGWGQPQHF.

The chain joins TRBV19 to TRBJ1-2; TRBD1 matches 7 bases. The CDR3 length is 11 residues. From germline, CDR1 is LNHDA and CDR2 SQIVND (reference sequence). J gave up 8 bases and V 9 bases, and 6 bases lay outside the gene matches. CDR3 nucleotide sequence: TGTGCCAGCCTGACAGGGTACGGCTACACCTTC. This translates into CASLTGYGYTF.